The T cell receptor (beta chain) under discussion was sequenced for a study of tissue T cells after allogeneic stem cell transplantation. A word on this clone: Its antigen is currently unknown. Here the gene names and germline are mouse. The read is 1 residue too short to cover the CDR3 end, so that end is filled in from the germline J gene.

Deletions cut 0 bases from V and 2 bases from J, with 13 bases between. Per the germline V gene, CDR1 is GFQATS and CDR2 is STVNSAI. This CDR3 spans 15 amino acids. Profiled with immunoSEQ multiplex PCR; TCRdb holds only in-frame clones, not every one. This table has more than 4,000 clones, roughly half appearing once. Time point noted: mouse harvest day 7 after allogeneic transplant. Mouse grafts combined 10^7 T-cell-depleted bone marrow cells with 10^6 splenic CD5+ T cells. B6 (H2b) cells into BALB/c (H2d) mice; tissues taken at day 7 or 14. Study-wide results and caveats: Blood and spleen captured only part of the tissue TCR repertoire. Motif-based clustering found tissue-specific repertoire signatures shared across patients, though few clones were shared.

The sequencing input was lymph node tissue. This TCR derives from a female BALB/c mouse given C57BL/6 T cells with graft-versus-host disease after an allogeneic hematopoietic cell transplant. The chain uses TRBV20 and TRBJ1-2; tentatively, D is TRBD1 (5 bases). The part of the CDR3 DNA that was read is TGTGGTGCTAGGGATTGGGGGGGTAGTAACTCCGACTACACC. Protein sequence: CGARDWGGSNSDYT. The whole CDR3 is CGARDWGGSNSDYTF.